The TCR beta chain described here comes from a study of T cell clonotyping in hematopoietic cell transplantation. Regarding the study as a whole: Higher Inverse Simpson Index values in graft donor and pretransplant recipient predicted broader posttransplant TCR diversity. Pathologically expanded recipient clonotypes increased progressively from day 30 to day 180 as diversity fell. Few recipient clonotypes overlapped donors; over 95% were de novo at given depth.

Comments on this clone: The target antigen is unknown. At one end the junction does not follow the germline gene, possibly because of a read error.

Blood collection times were about day -28 and days 30, 100, 180 posttransplant. Sequenced by immunoSEQ multiplex PCR; TCRdb stores in-frame clones only, minus some. The sample comprises approximately 9,100 clones, 81% of which are singletons, and over 4% rests with the top ten. The CDR3 covers 15 residues. CDR1 is SGDLS and CDR2 is YYNGEE in the germline V gene. The rearrangement links TRBV9 to TRBJ1-2; tentatively, D is TRBD1 (6 bases). The receptor comes from a female patient in her fifties or sixties who had an allogeneic stem cell transplant from an unrelated donor, so the T cells may come from the graft donor. Some clones in this sample may be carry-over from other donors' samples. The sample in question was peripheral blood mononuclear cells, obtained 180 days after allogeneic stem cell transplant. The chain's CDR3 is CASSVSDLGAGAGVF. The CDR3 DNA reads as TGTGCCAGCAGCGTCTCGGACCTGGGGGCAGGCGCCGGGGTCTTC.